The 12 T cell receptor beta chains below all came from one sample that was sequenced in a study of identical twins. One entry per CDR3 protein results from TCRdb running MiXCR on the 5' RACE reads. This table holds 1.5 million to 2 million distinct CDR3 sequences, more than 30% found once. Sequenced: cord blood. These receptors all come from a newborn girl in good health.

V and J are TRBV7-8 and TRBJ1-2; no clear D gene. Germline V gene sequence: CDR1 SGHVS, CDR2 FQNEAQ. The germline V and J ends were trimmed by 2 bases and 0 bases, with 10 bases remaining between them. The CDR3 has 15 amino acids. CDR3 DNA: TGTGCCAGCAGCTTAAGGTTTCCCTCTAACTATGGCTACACCTTC. This gives the protein CASSLRFPSNYGYTF.

V and J are TRBV6-1 and TRBJ1-1; 8 nucleotides agree with TRBD1. CDR1 MNHNS and CDR2 SASEGT come from the germline V gene. CDR3 length: 14 amino acids. The ends lost 6 bases at V and 13 bases at J; junction bases unmatched: 16. The DNA of the CDR3 is TGTGCCAGCAGAGCAGGGGGCGAAACAAGCCGGTTTTTCTTT. This sequence encodes CASRAGGETSRFFF.

The sample holds many counts of this clonotype. This chain uses TRBV12-5 with TRBJ2-3; 11 nucleotides match TRBD2. Germline loops: CDR1 LGHNT, CDR2 FRNRAP. This CDR3 has 14 amino acids. The V and J ends lost 6 bases and 4 bases, in that order; junction bases with no gene match: 3. In nucleotides, the CDR3 is TGTGCTAGTGGACTTAGCGGGGGGGCAGATACGCAGTATTTT. It codes for CASGLSGGADTQYF.

Details on this clonotype: An end of the junction differs from the germline gene, which may be a read error. The rearrangement joins TRBV2 to TRBJ2-5; 8 bases align to TRBD1. The CDR3 extends over 16 amino acids. The germline CDR1 and CDR2 sequences are SNHLY and FYNNEI. The CDR3 sequence is CAGSSPGQAFQETQYF. CDR3 DNA sequence: TGTGCCGGCAGTTCTCCGGGACAGGCCTTCCAAGAGACCCAGTACTTC.

This clonotype was seen a few times. This chain connects TRBV10-2 to TRBJ2-1; 10 bases map to TRBD1. The junction had 2 bases not matched to a gene; V was cut back by 6 bases and J by 3 bases. Per the germline V gene, CDR1 is WSHSY and CDR2 is SAAADI. There are 14 residues in the CDR3. This CDR3 reads CASRGQGYYNEQFF. In nucleotides, the CDR3 is TGCGCCAGCAGGGGACAGGGGTACTACAATGAGCAGTTCTTC.

V is TRBV20-1 and J is TRBJ1-5; D call uncertain. Germline CDR1 reads DFQATT; CDR2 reads SNEGSKA (reference sequence). V was clipped by 4 bases and J by 0 bases, with 13 bases between them. The CDR3 loop spans 15 amino acids. CDR3 coding DNA: TGCAGTGCTACCCGATGGGGTCTTAGCAATCAGCCCCAGCATTTT. It codes for CSATRWGLSNQPQHF.

This clonotype was seen many times. CDR3 DNA: TGTGCCAGCAGTTTCCGGACAGGGAGGAACTATGGCTACACCTTC. Its translation is CASSFRTGRNYGYTF. The V and J genes are TRBV12-3 or TRBV12-4 and TRBJ1-2, with 8 bases lining up with TRBD1. Germline trimming cut 3 bases from V and 2 bases from J; bases unmatched to any gene: 5. The CDR3 extends over 15 amino acids.

The V and J genes are TRBV19 and TRBJ1-1; D unresolved. The V gene lost 11 bases and the J gene lost 0 bases, with 13 bases spanning the gap. From germline, CDR1 is LNHDA and CDR2 SQIVND (reference sequence). This CDR3 region has 13 residues. Here the CDR3 reads CASNQRLNTEAFF. The CDR3 nucleotides read TGTGCCTCGAACCAACGCCTGAACACTGAAGCTTTCTTT.

This clonotype was observed a few times. The chain couples TRBV7-2 to TRBJ2-5; 8 bases match TRBD2. Germline CDR1 and CDR2: SGHTA and FQGNSA. This CDR3 comprises 17 residues. Trimming at V came to 1 base and at J to 2 bases, leaving 9 bases not matched to a gene. CDR3 protein: CASSLGRPSGPQETQYF. The CDR3 DNA sequence: TGTGCCAGCAGCTTAGGTCGGCCTAGCGGGCCTCAAGAGACCCAGTACTTC.

The chain joins TRBV10-3 to TRBJ1-5; D is ambiguous. The germline CDR1 and CDR2 sequences are ENHRY and SYGVKD. V dropped 0 bases and J dropped 1 base, with 10 bases sitting between them. This CDR3 region has 16 residues. The CDR3 is CAISESLVRSNQPQHF. CDR3 DNA sequence: TGTGCCATCAGTGAGTCGTTGGTTAGGAGCAATCAGCCCCAGCATTTT.

CDR3 nucleotide sequence: TGTGCCATCACTCCTAGCGGGGGGTCGTACGAGCAGTACTTC. Translated: CAITPSGGSYEQYF. The rearrangement joins TRBV10-3 to TRBJ2-4; TRBD2 aligns across 11 bases. The J call is doubtful: the DNA matches TRBJ2-7 better. The germline V gene encodes CDR1 ENHRY and CDR2 SYGVKD. The CDR3 has 14 amino acids.

This chain links TRBV11-3 with TRBJ2-1; 7 bases map to TRBD1. Germline CDR1 reads SGHNT; CDR2 reads YENEEA. The length of the CDR3 is 16 residues. V shed 0 bases, J shed 4 bases, and the junction held 6 bases outside the gene matches. The CDR3 DNA is TGTGCCAGCAGCTTAGATGGAGGCAGGGGGTACAATGAGCAGTTCTTC. It is translated as CASSLDGGRGYNEQFF.